This T cell receptor (beta chain) was recovered during a study of T cell responses to AZD1222 COVID-19 vaccine. Study conclusions and caveats: Researchers took repertoire samples only after the peak T cell response had come.

Of note for this clone: What it binds is not known.

The method was immunoSEQ multiplex PCR; TCRdb's version includes in-frame clones alone and lacks a portion of them. The sample lists roughly 130,000 clones; 88% were seen once. Trimming at V came to 3 bases and at J to 8 bases, leaving 4 bases not matched to a gene. CDR3 length: 14 amino acids. In germline, CDR1 is MNHEY, CDR2 SMNVEV (reference sequence). The receptor was derived from an adult in good health. This rearrangement joins TRBV27 to TRBJ2-1; 10 bases are shared with TRBD1. Specimen: peripheral blood, collected on day 0 of AZD1222 vaccination. For the CDR3, the DNA is TGTGCCAGCAGTTTTCGGGACAGGGGTTATGAGCAGTTCTTC. It specifies CASSFRDRGYEQFF.